This is a list of T cell receptor beta chains from one sample in a study of PD-L1 blockade in urothelial cancer. Assay used: immunoSEQ multiplex PCR; TCRdb lists only in-frame clones, some missing. Here the sample spans about 100,000 clones, about 90% being singletons. This specimen consisted of PBMCs, obtained around atezolizumab (anti-PD-L1) treatment. The receptors come from a woman aged 80 or over with urothelial cancer. The CDR3 runs from the conserved cysteine through the conserved F or W. Fields, in order: clone size, J gene, V gene, D gene, CDR3 protein, CDR3 DNA. D genes are given only for firm matches. Only part of the rows carry a size: once, few, many, or a class if the clone is expanded.

>-|TRBJ2-6|TRBV28|-
CASNPAGAGANVLTF
TGTGCCAGCAATCCCGCAGGGGCTGGGGCCAACGTCCTGACTTTC
>-|TRBJ2-7|TRBV28|-
CASSPGPGAYEQYF
TGTGCCAGCAGCCCCGGACCGGGAGCCTACGAGCAGTACTTC
>-|TRBJ2-7|TRBV7-8|-
CASSLVAESSYEQYF
TGTGCCAGCAGCTTAGTAGCGGAGAGCTCCTACGAGCAGTACTTC
>-|TRBJ1-5|TRBV2|TRBD1
CASSVTGAVGQPQHF
TGTGCCAGCAGTGTGACAGGGGCGGTCGGTCAGCCCCAGCATTTT
>-|TRBJ1-2|TRBV4-1|-
CASSQQGTEGYTF
TGCGCCAGCAGCCAACAGGGGACGGAAGGCTACACCTTC
>-|TRBJ2-7|TRBV28|-
CASSPPLHPGNF
TGTGCCAGCAGTCCACCTTTGCATCCGGGGAACTTC
>-|TRBJ2-7|TRBV28|-
CASRLGGAGYEQYF
TGTGCCAGCAGGCTAGGGGGGGCTGGCTACGAGCAGTACTTC
>-|TRBJ1-3|TRBV9|TRBD1
CASSGRTGDSGNTIYF
TGTGCCAGCAGCGGGCGGACAGGAGACTCTGGAAACACCATATATTTT
>few|TRBJ2-7|TRBV19|-
CASSPFDRSSYEQYF
TGTGCCAGTAGCCCCTTCGACCGGAGCTCCTACGAGCAGTACTTC
>-|TRBJ2-1|TRBV2|TRBD2
CASSVSGNSYNEQFF
TGTGCCAGCAGTGTTAGCGGGAACTCCTACAATGAGCAGTTCTTC
>-|TRBJ1-5|TRBV19|TRBD1
CASSRDRSPNQPQHF
TGTGCCAGTAGTAGGGACAGGAGCCCCAATCAGCCCCAGCATTTT
>few|TRBJ2-1|TRBV9|-
CASSVYGNEQFF
TGTGCCAGCAGCGTATACGGCAATGAGCAGTTCTTC
>-|TRBJ2-7|TRBV7-2|-
CASSSSMRQYF
TGTGCCAGCAGCTCCTCCATGCGGCAGTACTTC
>-|TRBJ1-1|TRBV29-1|TRBD1
CSVKDRMNTEAFF
TGCAGCGTTAAGGACAGGATGAACACTGAAGCTTTCTTT
>once|TRBJ2-1|TRBV9|TRBD2
CASSPSAGLAVNEQFF
TGTGCCAGCAGCCCTTCCGCGGGACTAGCGGTAAATGAGCAGTTCTTC
>once|TRBJ1-3|TRBV9|TRBD1
CASSLGQGAFGNTIYF
TGTGCCAGCAGCTTAGGACAGGGGGCGTTTGGAAACACCATATATTTT
>-|TRBJ2-1|TRBV2|-
CASSGLYNEQFF
TGTGCCAGCAGCGGACTATACAATGAGCAGTTCTTC
>-|TRBJ2-1|TRBV19|TRBD2
CASSLRLAGGLNEQFF
TGTGCCAGTAGTTTACGACTAGCGGGAGGGTTGAATGAGCAGTTCTTC
>-|TRBJ2-1|TRBV18|TRBD2
CASFSGLAGGAFF
TGTGCCAGCTTTAGCGGACTAGCGGGAGGCGCGTTCTTC
>-|TRBJ2-2|TRBV5-1|-
CASGGTRGTGELFF
TGCGCCAGCGGAGGCACTCGGGGGACCGGGGAGCTGTTTTTT
>-|TRBJ1-5|TRBV11-2|TRBD1
CASSQQGSQPQHF
TGTGCCAGCAGCCAACAGGGGTCCCAGCCCCAGCATTTT
>-|TRBJ2-1|TRBV7-9|TRBD2
CASSQGLAGGGQFF
TGTGCCAGCAGCCAGGGACTAGCGGGAGGCGGGCAGTTCTTC
>-|TRBJ1-5|TRBV30|-
CAWSQGLGNQPQHF
TGTGCCTGGAGTCAGGGTCTGGGGAATCAGCCCCAGCATTTT
>-|TRBJ2-1|TRBV9|TRBD2
CASSVGRRAGGFHNEQFF
TGTGCCAGCAGCGTAGGTCGGCGAGCGGGAGGCTTCCACAATGAGCAGTTCTTC
>-|TRBJ2-2|TRBV5-1|-
CASSPPLFGRAGELFF
TGCGCCAGCAGCCCCCCCCTGTTCGGGCGGGCCGGGGAGCTGTTTTTT
>-|TRBJ2-1|TRBV14|-
CASSQQPPGLRNEQFF
TGTGCCAGCAGCCAGCAACCACCGGGACTTAGGAATGAGCAGTTCTTC
>-|TRBJ2-7|TRBV7-3|TRBD1
CASSLKAGGSGEQYF
TGTGCCAGCAGCTTAAAGGCAGGGGGTTCGGGCGAGCAGTACTTC
>-|TRBJ2-7|TRBV6-1|TRBD2
CASSSSGRPYEQYF
TGTGCCAGCAGTTCCAGCGGGAGACCCTACGAGCAGTACTTC
>-|TRBJ1-5|TRBV15|-
CATSRDTKGVGIVQHF
TGTGCCACCAGCAGAGATACGAAAGGGGTGGGGATCGTACAGCATTTT
>-|TRBJ1-2|TRBV10-1|TRBD1
CASSDRDRGGYTF
TGCGCCAGCAGTGACCGGGACAGGGGAGGCTACACCTTC
>-|TRBJ2-7|TRBV27|TRBD1
CASSLTRDRGQFQYF
TGTGCCAGCAGCTTGACCCGGGACAGGGGGCAATTCCAGTACTTC
>once|TRBJ2-1|TRBV5-1|-
CASSLLGYNEQFF
TGCGCCAGCAGCTTGCTCGGCTACAATGAGCAGTTCTTC
>-|TRBJ1-1|TRBV18|TRBD1
CASSPGDSMNTEAFF
TGTGCCAGCTCACCGGGGGACAGTATGAACACTGAAGCTTTCTTT
>-|TRBJ1-1|TRBV9|TRBD1
CASSAQGLTGTEAFF
TGTGCCAGCAGCGCACAGGGGCTGACGGGGACTGAAGCTTTCTTT
>once|TRBJ2-7|TRBV5-6|-
CASSLGQRSYEQYF
TGTGCCAGCAGCTTGGGACAGCGATCCTACGAGCAGTACTTC
>-|TRBJ2-7|TRBV28|-
CASRRAPVNYEQYF
TGTGCCAGCAGGAGGGCCCCGGTTAACTACGAGCAGTACTTC
>-|TRBJ1-2|TRBV14|-
CASSQNGFYYGYTF
TGTGCCAGCAGCCAAAACGGTTTCTACTATGGCTACACCTTC
>-|TRBJ2-1|TRBV30|TRBD2
CAWSTSSGAEQFF
TGTGCCTGGAGTACCAGCAGCGGGGCAGAGCAGTTCTTC
>-|TRBJ2-1|TRBV6-5|TRBD2
CASGGGSGRANEQFF
TGTGCCAGCGGCGGCGGGAGCGGGAGGGCCAATGAGCAGTTCTTC
>-|TRBJ2-5|TRBV5-5|-
CASSLQTPVAGKETQYF
TGTGCCAGCAGCTTGCAGACTCCAGTCGCCGGAAAAGAGACCCAGTACTTC
>-|TRBJ2-1|TRBV18|TRBD2
CASSPPGLAGGQEQFF
TGTGCCAGCTCACCACCGGGACTAGCGGGAGGTCAAGAGCAGTTCTTC
>-|TRBJ1-1|TRBV25-1|-
CASSAQGSGTEAFF
TGTGCCAGCAGTGCACAGGGAAGTGGGACTGAAGCTTTCTTT